This is a list of T cell receptor beta chains from one sample in a study of blood T cell repertoires in COVID-19. The assay was immunoSEQ multiplex PCR, and TCRdb's table has in-frame clones only and misses some. In the table there are about 100,000 clones, 80% of which are singletons. Sequenced sample: peripheral blood. The receptors come from a woman in her 70s with acute or convalescent COVID-19. Each CDR3 is given with its conserved first and last residue. Fields, in order: J gene, V gene, CDR3 protein.

J: TRBJ1-5; V: TRBV27; CDR3: CASSLSRGSNQPQHF
J: TRBJ1-1; V: TRBV28; CDR3: CASRTTRQAMNTEAFF
J: TRBJ1-1; V: TRBV6-6; CDR3: CASSHLGQGTEAFF
J: TRBJ1-2; V: TRBV19; CDR3: CASITPAGGQGVQGYTF
J: TRBJ2-1; V: TRBV5-1; CDR3: CASSPTSPSSYNEQFF
J: TRBJ1-5; V: TRBV7-8; CDR3: CASSLRTADQPQHF
J: TRBJ1-1; V: TRBV12-5; CDR3: CASGLEGVSEAFF
J: TRBJ1-4; V: TRBV29-1; CDR3: CSVVWTANEKLFF
J: TRBJ2-5; V: TRBV5-1; CDR3: CASSRGQQETQYF
J: TRBJ1-1; V: TRBV5-1; CDR3: CASRPSQGSTEAFF
J: TRBJ2-2; V: TRBV6-5; CDR3: CAGLTGRANTGELFF